Shown below are 25 T cell receptor beta chains from a single sample sequenced in a study of blood T cell repertoires in COVID-19. Sequencing used immunoSEQ multiplex PCR; TCRdb keeps in-frame clones, though not all of them. The data contain under 200,000 clones, more than 75% of them seen just once; the ten biggest clones take up roughly 6%. Sequencing input: peripheral blood. Receptors originate from a man in his forties with active or convalescent COVID-19.

The genes are TRBV21-1 and TRBJ2-3; the D call in the table, TRBD2, was not verified against the DNA. TRBV21-1 is described as a pseudogene. CDR3 length: 20 amino acids. The DNA for the CDR3 is TGTGCCAGCAGCCTACGACAAGACAGCGGGAGGCGATCTAGCACAGATACGCAGTATTTT. Its translation: CASSLRQDSGRRSSTDTQYF.

CDR3 residues: CASSLEQGNLTGELFF. The CDR3 DNA reads TGCGCCAGCAGCCTTGAACAGGGGAACCTCACCGGGGAGCTGTTTTTT. The chain employs TRBV4-1 and TRBJ2-2; TRBD1 matches at 7 bases. Germline CDR1 is MGHRA and CDR2 is YSYEKL. Germline trimming cut 4 bases from V and 4 bases from J; bases unmatched to any gene: 9. The CDR3 runs to 16 residues.

The V gene is TRBV28, the J gene TRBJ1-1; 8 nucleotides align to TRBD1. Germline V gene sequence: CDR1 MDHEN, CDR2 SYDVKM. V gave up 2 bases and J gave up 11 bases; unmatched junction bases: 10. The CDR3 sequence is 14 residues long. CDR3 residues: CASSLTAGGVGAFF. CDR3 nucleotide sequence: TGTGCCAGCAGTTTAACCGCAGGGGGCGTCGGGGCTTTCTTT.

The chain couples TRBV9 to TRBJ1-1; 7 bases fit TRBD1. The trim removed 4 bases at V and 3 bases at J, leaving 6 bases unmatched. The germline V gene encodes CDR1 SGDLS and CDR2 YYNGEE. The CDR3 is 14 amino acids. CDR3 DNA sequence: TGTGCCAGCAGCCCGACAGGGATGGACACTGAAGCTTTCTTT. This codes for CASSPTGMDTEAFF.

The rearrangement joins TRBV2 to TRBJ1-2; TRBD1 is a possible D gene (6 bases). The V end was cut by 6 bases, the J end by 4 bases, with 15 bases between. The CDR3 loop spans 14 amino acids. CDR1 is SNHLY and CDR2 is FYNNEI in the germline V gene. CDR3 in DNA: TGTGCCAGCAGGGAAACAGGGTTAGTCTATGGCTACACCTTC. Its protein product is CASRETGLVYGYTF.

The genes are TRBV5-6 and TRBJ1-1; D possibly corresponds to TRBD1 (6 bases). The CDR3 spans 13 residues. The V end lost 4 bases, the J end lost 11 bases, and 18 bases lay between the germline ends. CDR1 and CDR2 from the germline V gene are SGHDT and YYEEEE. The CDR3 protein is CASSPVRGLEAFF. In nucleotides, the CDR3 is TGTGCCAGCAGCCCTGTTAGGGGGTTGGAGGCTTTCTTT.

This chain links TRBV5-1 with TRBJ2-5; no clear D gene. This CDR3 is 12 amino acids long. V lost 4 bases, J lost 2 bases, and 6 bases lay in between. CDR1 is SGHRS and CDR2 is YFSETQ in the germline V gene. CDR3 bases: TGCGCCAGCAGCGCGACACAAGAGACCCAGTACTTC. It yields the protein CASSATQETQYF.

The chain combines TRBV2 with TRBJ2-7, with 10 bases fitting TRBD2. Germline-derived CDR1 and CDR2 are SNHLY and FYNNEI. The V and J ends lost 6 bases and 2 bases, in that order; junction bases with no gene match: 4. This CDR3 contains 14 residues. The chain's CDR3 is CASSPSGGPYEQYF. CDR3 bases: TGTGCCAGCAGCCCTAGCGGGGGCCCCTACGAGCAGTACTTC.

The chain recombines TRBV5-1 with TRBJ2-2; D is possibly TRBD1 (6 bases). The CDR3 length is 15 residues. Germline CDR1 SGHRS, CDR2 YFSETQ. V dropped 0 bases and J dropped 6 bases, with 12 bases sitting between them. The CDR3 loop is CASSLGVTGAGELFF. The CDR3 nucleotides are TGCGCCAGCAGCTTGGGAGTGACAGGAGCCGGGGAGCTGTTTTTT.

The V call is TRBV5-1, the J call TRBJ1-5; D gene uncertain. V gave up 0 bases and J gave up 2 bases, with 9 bases separating them. CDR1 and CDR2 from the germline V gene are SGHRS and YFSETQ. This CDR3 has 15 amino acids. The CDR3 protein is CASSLDAAGNQPQHF. DNA of the CDR3: TGCGCCAGCAGCTTGGACGCGGCAGGCAATCAGCCCCAGCATTTT. Full variable domain (rest looked up from reference TRBV5-1 and TRBJ1-5): KAGVTQTPRYLIKTRGQQVTLSCSPISGHRSVSWYQQTPGQGLQFLFEYFSETQRNKGNFPGRFSGRQFSNSRSEMNVSTLELGDSALYLCASSLDAAGNQPQHFGDGTRLSIL.

CDR3 sequence: CASSYMGAGEAFF. The CDR3 nucleotides read TGTGCCAGCAGTTACATGGGGGCGGGTGAAGCTTTCTTT. J is TRBJ1-1 and V is TRBV6-5; a weak D match, TRBD1 (6 bases). The V end lost 2 bases, the J end lost 7 bases, and 11 bases lay between the germline ends. This CDR3 is built from 13 residues. The V gene's germline CDR1 is MNHEY and CDR2 SVGAGI.

This CDR3 is CASPPPLAGADTQYF. The CDR3 DNA reads as TGTGCCAGTCCCCCGCCACTAGCGGGGGCAGATACGCAGTATTTT. V is TRBV6-5 and J is TRBJ2-3; 11 bases fit TRBD2. CDR3 length: 15 residues. CDR1 and CDR2 from the germline V gene are MNHEY and SVGAGI. Trimming at V came to 9 bases and at J to 4 bases, leaving 9 bases not matched to a gene.

J is TRBJ2-7 and V is TRBV28; TRBD1 aligns across 10 bases. V shed 3 bases, J shed 2 bases, and the junction held 4 bases outside the gene matches. The CDR3 extends over 15 amino acids. CDR1 and CDR2 (germline): MDHEN, SYDVKM. The CDR3: CASSLPGQGTYEQYF. DNA for the CDR3: TGTGCCAGCAGTTTGCCGGGACAGGGGACCTACGAGCAGTACTTC.

This chain connects TRBV5-4 to TRBJ1-1; unclear D gene. Per germline, CDR1 SGHNT and CDR2 YYREEE (reference sequence). V lost 4 bases to trimming and J lost 0 bases, with 10 bases between them. CDR3 length: 14 amino acids. The CDR3 protein is CASSARILNTEAFF. The CDR3, as DNA: TGTGCCAGCAGCGCGAGGATCCTGAACACTGAAGCTTTCTTT.

This clone showed up just once. The chain employs TRBV5-6 and TRBJ2-6; maybe TRBD1 (6 bases). V was clipped by 5 bases and J by 0 bases, with 12 bases between them. Germline V gives CDR1 SGHDT, CDR2 YYEEEE. The CDR3 is made up of 16 amino acids. CDR3 nucleotide sequence: TGTGCCAGCAGGGGGGCCGCGAGCTCTGGGGCCAACGTCCTGACTTTC. This codes for CASRGAASSGANVLTF.

The rearrangement links TRBV3-1 (or the pseudogene TRBV3-2) to TRBJ1-1, with D unclear. There are 15 residues in the CDR3. Trimming took 4 bases from V and 0 from J, leaving 12 bases between them. CDR1 is LGHDT, CDR2 YNNKEL, per germline (reference sequence). The CDR3 region has the DNA TGTGCCAGCAGCCCTTCCTGGCTCGTGAACACTGAAGCTTTCTTT. This translates into CASSPSWLVNTEAFF.

This sequence joins TRBV6-6 and TRBJ1-5, with a possible D match to TRBD1 (6 bases). V lost 4 bases to trimming and J lost 0 bases, with 13 bases between them. The CDR3 length is 16 residues. In germline, CDR1 is MNHNY, CDR2 SVGAGI (reference sequence). The CDR3 bases are TGTGCCAGCAGTTTCCTGACAGGTAATAGCAATCAGCCCCAGCATTTT. Protein: CASSFLTGNSNQPQHF.

The chain recombines TRBV12-5 with TRBJ1-3; D might be TRBD1 (5 bases). The germline V gene has CDR1 LGHNT and CDR2 FRNRAP. V dropped 6 bases and J dropped 0 bases, with 18 bases sitting between them. The CDR3 length is 17 residues. The CDR3 here is CASGPETGSYSGNTIYF. CDR3 sequence (DNA): TGTGCTAGTGGCCCCGAAACAGGTTCTTACTCTGGAAACACCATATATTTT.

For the CDR3, the DNA is TGTGCCAGCAGTCGACAGGGAGCATATGGCTACACCTTC. Translated: CASSRQGAYGYTF. The gene calls are TRBV6-5 and TRBJ1-2; 7 bases line up with TRBD1. After removal of 5 bases from V and 5 bases from J, the junction contained 5 bases not matched to a gene. Per germline, CDR1 MNHEY and CDR2 SVGAGI. The CDR3 has 13 residues.

This chain joins TRBV29-1 and TRBJ1-1, with a possible D match to TRBD1 (6 bases). Trimming pared 4 bases from V and 1 base from J, leaving 10 bases between. Germline-derived CDR1 and CDR2 are SQVTM and ANQGSEA. The CDR3 covers 13 residues. The CDR3 loop reads CSVVRGANTEAFF. The CDR3 nucleotides are TGCAGCGTTGTGCGGGGGGCGAACACTGAAGCTTTCTTT.

This clone came up a few times. This sequence joins TRBV4-1 and TRBJ1-6; D is unclear. V dropped 1 base and J dropped 9 bases, with 13 bases sitting between them. The CDR3 totals 15 residues. Germline V CDR1 and CDR2: MGHRA, YSYEKL. Written as DNA, the CDR3 is TGCGCCAGCAGCCAAGGCCTGGACTGGCTTTCACCCCTCCACTTT. Translating it yields CASSQGLDWLSPLHF.

This clone has more than one count but fewer than ten. V usage is TRBV5-6 and J usage is TRBJ1-1, with D perhaps matching TRBD1 (6 bases). This CDR3 is built from 13 residues. The V end lost 3 bases, the J end lost 11 bases, and 17 bases lay between the germline ends. Looked up from germline, CDR1 is SGHDT and CDR2 is YYEEEE. DNA for the CDR3: TGTGCCAGCAGCTCAATGACAGGTCCCGAGGCTTTCTTT. Encoded protein: CASSSMTGPEAFF.

The chain joins TRBV24-1 to TRBJ1-2; 8 bases fit TRBD1. The CDR3 is 14 amino acids. V lost 5 bases to trimming and J lost 7 bases; unmatched junction nucleotides: 8. CDR1 KGHDR and CDR2 SFDVKD come from the germline V gene. For the CDR3, the DNA is TGTGCCACCAGTGGGGCGGACAGGGTGGGTGGCTACACCTTC. Protein: CATSGADRVGGYTF.

The chain employs TRBV5-5 and TRBJ1-5; D gene ambiguous. This CDR3 is 16 amino acids long. CDR1 and CDR2 (germline): SGHKS, YYEKEE (reference sequence). V was cut by 2 bases and J by 0 bases, with 12 bases left in between. The CDR3 spells CASSFGVPYSNQPQHF. For the CDR3, the DNA is TGTGCCAGCAGCTTTGGTGTACCCTATAGCAATCAGCCCCAGCATTTT.

This clone occurred once. This chain connects TRBV28 to TRBJ1-5; D is perhaps TRBD1 (5 bases). The CDR3 has 15 amino acids. Germline lookup yields CDR1 MDHEN and CDR2 SYDVKM. V was clipped by 4 bases and J by 4 bases, with 14 bases between them. The CDR3 is CASSSQGVQNQPQHF. The CDR3 DNA reads TGTGCCAGCAGTTCTCAGGGTGTCCAAAATCAGCCCCAGCATTTT.